These T cell receptor beta chains were read from a single sample in a study of T cell repertoires in cytomegalovirus infection. In TCRdb, the reads were re-called with MiXCR into one record per CDR3 protein. The sample yields 250,000 to 300,000 distinct CDR3 sequences, around 25% seen once. The sequencing input was PBMCs. Receptors were obtained from a human donor in good health (CMV status not recorded). Some clones in this sample may be carry-over from other donors' samples. Both conserved end residues are part of each CDR3. The D gene is left open where the match is weak. Clone size is shown for a subset of rows, as once, few, many or a class of expanded clone.

size	D	V	J	DNA	CDR3
many	.	TRBV7-2	TRBJ2-7	TGTGCCAGCAGCCCCCGCAGCGGCTCCTACGAGCAGTACTTC	CASSPRSGSYEQYF
.	.	TRBV12-5	TRBJ2-7	TGTGCTAGTGGTTTTCTTCAACAGGCATCCTACGAGCAGTACTTC	CASGFLQQASYEQYF
.	.	TRBV7-9	TRBJ1-1	TGTGCCAGCAGCTTAAATACGGACACTGAAGCTTTCTTT	CASSLNTDTEAFF
few	TRBD2	TRBV5-6	TRBJ2-1	TGTGCCAGCAGCGGAGAGCGGGGGGGTCTTAATGAGCAGTTCTTC	CASSGERGGLNEQFF
.	.	TRBV7-2	TRBJ2-1	TGTGCCAGCAGCTTGCAAGGGGGGTTCGATGAGCAGTTCTTC	CASSLQGGFDEQFF
.	TRBD2	TRBV4-1	TRBJ2-7	TGCGCCAGCAGCCAAGCTCTAGCGGCGCAGGGCTCCTACGAGCAGTACTTC	CASSQALAAQGSYEQYF
.	.	TRBV10-3	TRBJ2-1	TGTGCCATCACCGGAGGTACAGGCGGACTGGCAGGGACGTTCTTC	CAITGGTGGLAGTFF
many	TRBD1	TRBV6-5	TRBJ1-1	TGTGCCAGCAGTGCCTCAGGGGGCGCCCCTTCGGAGGCTTTCTTT	CASSASGGAPSEAFF
.	TRBD1	TRBV12-3/TRBV12-4	TRBJ2-2	TGTGCCAGCACCCCCGACAGGGGGTACACCGGGGAGCTGTTTTTT	CASTPDRGYTGELFF
.	TRBD2	TRBV6-2/TRBV6-3	TRBJ2-7	TGTGCCAGCAGGGGACTAGCGGGGATTACTTACGAGCAGTACTTC	CASRGLAGITYEQYF
many	.	TRBV28	TRBJ2-7	TGTGCCAGCAGTTTATGGCAGGACGAGCAGTACTTC	CASSLWQDEQYF
many	TRBD2	TRBV7-2	TRBJ2-1	TGTGCCAGCAGCTTAGGGGGACTAGCGGGAGGGGATGAGCAGTTCTTC	CASSLGGLAGGDEQFF
.	.	TRBV7-9	TRBJ2-4	TGTGCCAGCAGCTTCTGGTTGGGGGCTAGAGCCAAAAACATTCAGTACTTC	CASSFWLGARAKNIQYF
many	TRBD2	TRBV7-3	TRBJ2-5	TGTGCCAGCAGCCCGACGGGCGGGGGGCTCCAAGAGACCCAGTACTTC	CASSPTGGGLQETQYF
many	TRBD2	TRBV7-2	TRBJ2-7	TGTGCCAGCAGCAAGGGACTAGCGGCCTCCTACGAGCAGTACTTC	CASSKGLAASYEQYF
.	TRBD1	TRBV30	TRBJ1-1	TGTGCCTGGTCTCAGGGACAGAGGGCAGCTTTCTTT	CAWSQGQRAAFF
few	.	TRBV30	TRBJ1-4	TGTGCCTGGACGGATGGGAGGGTTAATGAAAAACTGTTTTTT	CAWTDGRVNEKLFF
many	.	TRBV28	TRBJ1-1	TGTGCCAGCAGTTCGCCCGGGGTCAACACTGAAGCTTTCTTT	CASSSPGVNTEAFF
many	TRBD1	TRBV4-1	TRBJ1-5	TGCGCCAGCAGCCAACCGGGACAGGGTCTGTCCCAGCATTTT	CASSQPGQGLSQHF
few	TRBD2	TRBV28	TRBJ2-5	TGTGCCAGCAGTCCCGGACTAGCGAACCAAGAGACCCAGTACTTC	CASSPGLANQETQYF
few	.	TRBV20-1	TRBJ2-7	TGCAGTGCTAGGTCCCCGGGGGCTCCCTACGAGCAGTACTTC	CSARSPGAPYEQYF
.	.	TRBV7-2	TRBJ1-1	TGTGCCAGCAGCTTAGCTTCTGGTAGCACTGAAGCTTTCTTT	CASSLASGSTEAFF
once	TRBD1	TRBV29-1	TRBJ1-5	TGCAGCGCCCAATGGGACAGAAATCAGCCCCAGCATTTT	CSAQWDRNQPQHF
few	.	TRBV7-2	TRBJ2-7	TGTGCCAGCAGCCCAGGCGACAGTCCCTACGAGCAGTACTTC	CASSPGDSPYEQYF
few	.	TRBV6-2/TRBV6-3	TRBJ2-1	TGTGCCACCCTTCGGACGCATTACAATGAGCAGTTCTTC	CATLRTHYNEQFF
.	.	TRBV14	TRBJ2-2	TGTGCCAGCAGCCAAGATGGCGGACATACGAACACCGGGGAGCTGTTTTTT	CASSQDGGHTNTGELFF
many	.	TRBV20-1	TRBJ2-4	TGCAGTGCTAGAGATATCGAAGTGGGTAACATTCAGTACTTC	CSARDIEVGNIQYF
.	TRBD2	TRBV6-2/TRBV6-3	TRBJ2-7	TGTGCCAGCCGCACTAGCGGGAGATCTTACGAGCAGTACTTC	CASRTSGRSYEQYF
.	TRBD1	TRBV7-9	TRBJ1-6	TGTGCCAGCAGCAATAGCGCTGGGACAGGGATTTACCCCCTCCACTTT	CASSNSAGTGIYPLHF
.	.	TRBV28	TRBJ2-3	TGTGCCAGCAGTTTACTTCAGGCAAATACGCAGTATTTT	CASSLLQANTQYF
many	TRBD2	TRBV7-6	TRBJ2-1	TGTGCCAGCAGCTTAGTCCCCGGGGGGGTTGGATCTAATGAGCAGTTCTTC	CASSLVPGGVGSNEQFF
many	.	TRBV7-2	TRBJ2-3	TGTGCCAGCAGCTTAAGCGCAACACAAAGCCATACGCAGTATTTT	CASSLSATQSHTQYF
many	.	TRBV7-9	TRBJ1-1	TGTGCCAGCAGCCCCCCGGGGGGCGGACTTAACACTGAAGCTTTCTTT	CASSPPGGGLNTEAFF
few	.	TRBV10-3	TRBJ2-5	TGTGCCATCAGTGAGTACAGGGAAGAGACCCAGTACTTC	CAISEYREETQYF
many	TRBD2	TRBV4-2	TRBJ2-7	TGTGCCAGCAGCCTCCAGCTAGCGGGGGACGAGCAGTACTTC	CASSLQLAGDEQYF
.	.	TRBV7-2	TRBJ2-3	TGTGCCAGCCGACCCGGTTCTAGCACAGATACGCAGTATTTT	CASRPGSSTDTQYF
.	TRBD2	TRBV28	TRBJ2-7	TGTGCCAGCAGCACCAGACTAGCGGGTTCTCCCTACGAGCAGTACTTC	CASSTRLAGSPYEQYF
.	TRBD1	TRBV20-1	TRBJ1-1	TGCAGTGCTAGGTCCGACAGGGACACTGAAGCTTTCTTT	CSARSDRDTEAFF
few	.	TRBV15	TRBJ1-5	TGTGCCACCAGCAGAGATATCACAGGCAATCAGCCCCAGCATTTT	CATSRDITGNQPQHF
many	.	TRBV7-2	TRBJ2-3	TGTGCCAGCACCAAAGGTCCCGGGGTAGGGGTCCGCACAGATACGCAGTATTTT	CASTKGPGVGVRTDTQYF
.	TRBD1	TRBV5-1	TRBJ2-1	TGCGCCAGCAGCTCCCCCAGGGGGCGGGGCGCTGGTGAGCAGTTCTTC	CASSSPRGRGAGEQFF